This T cell receptor (beta chain) was sequenced for a study of glioma-infiltrating T cells after dendritic cell vaccination. In the study overall: Patients received autologous tumor lysate-pulsed dendritic cell vaccination between 2003 and 2012.

The CDR3 is 14 amino acids. Trimming shortened V by 6 bases and J by 7 bases, and 16 bases separated the two germline ends. Germline values: CDR1 MDHEN, CDR2 SYDVKM. All glioblastoma patients lacked an isocitrate dehydrogenase mutation. This clone was picked up one time. Produced via immunoSEQ multiplex PCR; TCRdb's table is partial and in-frame only. The table records roughly 98,000 clones, about nine tenths of them present only once. The input for sequencing was blood, taken before dendritic cell vaccination. This TCR was recovered from a human donor with glioblastoma. V is TRBV28 and J is TRBJ1-5; no clear D gene. The CDR3, as DNA: TGTGCCAGCAGGGTTCCGGGAGGGAGCCAGCCCCAGCATTTT. Its protein is CASRVPGGSQPQHF.